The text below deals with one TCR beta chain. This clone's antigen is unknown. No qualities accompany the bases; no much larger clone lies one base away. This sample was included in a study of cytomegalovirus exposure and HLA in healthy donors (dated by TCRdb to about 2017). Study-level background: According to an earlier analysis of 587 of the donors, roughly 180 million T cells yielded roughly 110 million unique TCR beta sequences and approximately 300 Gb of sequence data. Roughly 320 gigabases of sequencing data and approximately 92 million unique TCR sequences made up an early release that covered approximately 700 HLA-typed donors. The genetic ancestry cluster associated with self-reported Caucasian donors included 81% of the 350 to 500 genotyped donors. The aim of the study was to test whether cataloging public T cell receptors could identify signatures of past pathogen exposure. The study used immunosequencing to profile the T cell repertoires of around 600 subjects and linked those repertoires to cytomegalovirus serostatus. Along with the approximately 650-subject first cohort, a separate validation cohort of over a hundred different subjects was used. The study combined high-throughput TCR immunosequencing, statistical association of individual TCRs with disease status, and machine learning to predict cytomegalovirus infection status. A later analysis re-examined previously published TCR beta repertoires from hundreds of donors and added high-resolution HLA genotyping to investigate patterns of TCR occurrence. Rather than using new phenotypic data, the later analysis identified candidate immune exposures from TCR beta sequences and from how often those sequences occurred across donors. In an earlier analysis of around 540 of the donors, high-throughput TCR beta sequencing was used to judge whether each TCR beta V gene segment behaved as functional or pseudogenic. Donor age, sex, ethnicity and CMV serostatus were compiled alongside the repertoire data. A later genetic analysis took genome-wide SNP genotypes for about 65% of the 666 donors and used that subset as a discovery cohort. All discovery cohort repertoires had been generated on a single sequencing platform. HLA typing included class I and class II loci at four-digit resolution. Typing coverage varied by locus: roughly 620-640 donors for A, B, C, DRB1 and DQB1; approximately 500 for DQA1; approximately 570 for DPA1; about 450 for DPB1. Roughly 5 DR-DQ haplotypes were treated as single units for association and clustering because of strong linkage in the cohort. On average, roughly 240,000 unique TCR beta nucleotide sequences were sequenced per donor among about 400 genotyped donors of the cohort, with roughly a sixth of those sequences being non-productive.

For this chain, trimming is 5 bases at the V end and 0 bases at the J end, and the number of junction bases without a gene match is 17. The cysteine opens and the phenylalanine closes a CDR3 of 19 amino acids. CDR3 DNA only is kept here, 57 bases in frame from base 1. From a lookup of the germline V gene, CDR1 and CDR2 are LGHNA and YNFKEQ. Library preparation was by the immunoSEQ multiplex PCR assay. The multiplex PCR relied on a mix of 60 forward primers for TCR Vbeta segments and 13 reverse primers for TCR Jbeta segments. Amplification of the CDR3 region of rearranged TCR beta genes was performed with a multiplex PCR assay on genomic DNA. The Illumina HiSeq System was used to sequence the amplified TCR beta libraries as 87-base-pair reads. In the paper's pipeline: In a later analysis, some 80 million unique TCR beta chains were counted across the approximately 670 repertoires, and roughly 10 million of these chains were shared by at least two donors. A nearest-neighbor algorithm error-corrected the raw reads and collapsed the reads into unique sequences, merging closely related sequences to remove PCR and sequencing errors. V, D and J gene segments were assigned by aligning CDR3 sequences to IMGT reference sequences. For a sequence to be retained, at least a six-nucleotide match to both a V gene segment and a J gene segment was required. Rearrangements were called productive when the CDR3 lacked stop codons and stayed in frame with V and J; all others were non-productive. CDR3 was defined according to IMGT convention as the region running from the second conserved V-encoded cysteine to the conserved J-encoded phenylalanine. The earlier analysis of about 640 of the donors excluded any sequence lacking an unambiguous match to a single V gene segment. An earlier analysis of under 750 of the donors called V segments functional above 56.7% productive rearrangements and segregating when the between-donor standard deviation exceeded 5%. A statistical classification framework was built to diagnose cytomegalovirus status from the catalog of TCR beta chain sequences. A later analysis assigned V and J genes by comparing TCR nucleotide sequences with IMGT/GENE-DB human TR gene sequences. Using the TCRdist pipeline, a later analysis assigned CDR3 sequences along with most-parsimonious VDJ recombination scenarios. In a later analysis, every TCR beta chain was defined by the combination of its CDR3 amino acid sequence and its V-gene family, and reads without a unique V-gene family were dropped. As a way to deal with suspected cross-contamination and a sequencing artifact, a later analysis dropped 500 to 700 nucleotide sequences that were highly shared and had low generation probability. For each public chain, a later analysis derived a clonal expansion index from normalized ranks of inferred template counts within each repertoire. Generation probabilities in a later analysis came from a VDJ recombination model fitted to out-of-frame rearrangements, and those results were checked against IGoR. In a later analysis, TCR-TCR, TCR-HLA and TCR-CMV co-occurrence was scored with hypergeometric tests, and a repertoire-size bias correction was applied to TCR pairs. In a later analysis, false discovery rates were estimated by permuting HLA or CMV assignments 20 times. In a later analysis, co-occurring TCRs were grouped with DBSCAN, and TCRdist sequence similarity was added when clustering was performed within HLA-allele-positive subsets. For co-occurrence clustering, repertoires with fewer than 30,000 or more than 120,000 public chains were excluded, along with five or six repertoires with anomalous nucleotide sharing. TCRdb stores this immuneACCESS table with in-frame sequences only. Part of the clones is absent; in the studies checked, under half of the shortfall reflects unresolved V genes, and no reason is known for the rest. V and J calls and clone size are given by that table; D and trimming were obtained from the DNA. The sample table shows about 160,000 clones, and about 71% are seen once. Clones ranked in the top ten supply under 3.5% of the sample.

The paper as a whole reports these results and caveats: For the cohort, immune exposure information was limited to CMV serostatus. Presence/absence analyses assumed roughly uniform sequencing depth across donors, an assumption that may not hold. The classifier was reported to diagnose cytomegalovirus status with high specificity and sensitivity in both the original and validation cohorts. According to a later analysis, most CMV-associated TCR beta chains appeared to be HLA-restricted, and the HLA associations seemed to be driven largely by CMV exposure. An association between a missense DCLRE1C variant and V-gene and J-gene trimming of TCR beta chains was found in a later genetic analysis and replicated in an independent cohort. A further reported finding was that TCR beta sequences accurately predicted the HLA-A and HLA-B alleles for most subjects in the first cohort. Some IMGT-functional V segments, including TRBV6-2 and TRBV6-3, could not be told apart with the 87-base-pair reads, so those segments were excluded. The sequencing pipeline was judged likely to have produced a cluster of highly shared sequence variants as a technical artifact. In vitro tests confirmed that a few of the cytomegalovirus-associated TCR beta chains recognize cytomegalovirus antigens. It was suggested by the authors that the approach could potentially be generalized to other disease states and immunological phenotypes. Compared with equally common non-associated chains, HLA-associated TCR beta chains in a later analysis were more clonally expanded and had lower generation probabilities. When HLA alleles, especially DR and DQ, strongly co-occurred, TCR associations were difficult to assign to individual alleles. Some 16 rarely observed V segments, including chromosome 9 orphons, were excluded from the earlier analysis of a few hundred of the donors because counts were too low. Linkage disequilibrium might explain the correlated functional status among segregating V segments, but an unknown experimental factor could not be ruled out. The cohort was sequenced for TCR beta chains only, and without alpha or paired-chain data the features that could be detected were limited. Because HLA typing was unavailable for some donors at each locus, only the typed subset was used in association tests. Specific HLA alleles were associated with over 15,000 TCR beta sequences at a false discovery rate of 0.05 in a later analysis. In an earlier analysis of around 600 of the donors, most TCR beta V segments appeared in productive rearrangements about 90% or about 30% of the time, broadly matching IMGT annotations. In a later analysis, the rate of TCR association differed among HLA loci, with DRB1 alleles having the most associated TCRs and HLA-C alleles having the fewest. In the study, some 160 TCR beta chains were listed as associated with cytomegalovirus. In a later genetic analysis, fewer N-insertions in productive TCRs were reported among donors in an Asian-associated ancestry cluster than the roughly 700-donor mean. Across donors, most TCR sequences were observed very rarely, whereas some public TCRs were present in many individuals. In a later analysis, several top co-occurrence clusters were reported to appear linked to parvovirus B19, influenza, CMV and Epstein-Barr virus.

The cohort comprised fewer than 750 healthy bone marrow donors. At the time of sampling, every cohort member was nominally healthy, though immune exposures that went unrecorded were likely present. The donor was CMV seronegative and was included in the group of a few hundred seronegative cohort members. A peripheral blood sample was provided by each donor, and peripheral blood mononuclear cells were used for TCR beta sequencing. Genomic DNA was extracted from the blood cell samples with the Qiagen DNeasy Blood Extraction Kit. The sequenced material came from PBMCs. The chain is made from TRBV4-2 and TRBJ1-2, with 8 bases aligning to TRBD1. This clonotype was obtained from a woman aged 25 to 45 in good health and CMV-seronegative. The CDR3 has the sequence CASSATINPGQVANYGYTF. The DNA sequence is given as TGTGCCAGCAGCGCAACTATTAACCCGGGACAGGTAGCTAACTATGGCTACACCTTC.